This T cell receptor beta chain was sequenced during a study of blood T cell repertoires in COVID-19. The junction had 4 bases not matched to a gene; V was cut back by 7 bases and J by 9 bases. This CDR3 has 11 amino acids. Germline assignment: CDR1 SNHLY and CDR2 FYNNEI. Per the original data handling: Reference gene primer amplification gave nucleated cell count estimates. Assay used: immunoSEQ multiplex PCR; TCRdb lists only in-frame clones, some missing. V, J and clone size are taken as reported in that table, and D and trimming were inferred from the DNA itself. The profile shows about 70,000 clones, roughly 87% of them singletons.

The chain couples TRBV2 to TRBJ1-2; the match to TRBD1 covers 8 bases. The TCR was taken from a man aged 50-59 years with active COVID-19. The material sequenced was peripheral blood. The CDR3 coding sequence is TGTGCCAGCATCGCAGGGGGCAGCTACACCTTC. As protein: CASIAGGSYTF.